The table lists the clone carrying this TCR beta chain with a count of one. Its antigen is unknown. Germline V gives CDR1 SGHRS, CDR2 YFSETQ. The CDR3 consists of 13 residues. V was trimmed by 0 bases and J by 2 bases, leaving 6 bases between them. This entry comes from a study of cytomegalovirus exposure and HLA in healthy donors. About the study: About 85 million unique TCRs from HLA-typed donors were held in an early release of data. Study-level results: Productive status was seen about 90% or about 30% of the time for most TCR beta V segments in an earlier analysis. When analyzed later, a missense DCLRE1C variant was found to be linked to TCR beta V- and J-gene trimming.

PCR used 60 Vbeta primers and 13 Jbeta primers. Using immunoSEQ multiplex PCR, the repertoire was profiled, and TCRdb retains in-frame clones only, with some absent. In the table there are about 90,000 clones, approximately 84% of which are singletons. The gene calls are TRBV5-1 and TRBJ2-7; no reliable D call. This sequence originates from a man younger than 35 in good health and CMV-seronegative. What was sequenced was PBMCs. The CDR3 is CASSLVKPYEQYF. In nucleotides, the CDR3 is TGCGCCAGCAGCTTGGTCAAGCCCTACGAGCAGTACTTC.